Listed here are 11 T cell receptor beta chains from one sample, sequenced in a study of T-cell memory formation after mild COVID-19. TCRdb processed the 5' RACE reads anew with MiXCR; each CDR3 protein has one entry. Altogether about 470,000 distinct CDR3 sequences are present, roughly 18% being singletons, with the ten largest covering about 12%. Sequencing was performed on PBMCs or a T cell subset sorted from them (not recorded which). Source of these receptors: an adult woman who had mild COVID-19 (a few samples of this study predate the infection). Cell type and time point are not known.

This clonotype showed up many times. The gene calls are TRBV7-8 and TRBJ2-1, with 11 bases identical to TRBD2. Germline-derived CDR1 and CDR2 are SGHVS and FQNEAQ. The ends lost 2 bases at V and 6 bases at J; junction bases unmatched: 3. This CDR3 is built from 15 residues. In nucleotides, the CDR3 is TGTGCCAGCAGCTTACTAGCGGGAGGACCCAATGAGCAGTTCTTC. Translation: CASSLLAGGPNEQFF. The full variable domain, completed using reference TRBV7-8 and TRBJ2-1, is GAGVSQSPRYKVAKRGQDVALRCDPISGHVSLFWYQQALGQGPEFLTYFQNEAQLDKSGLPSDRFFAERPEGSVSTLKIQRTQQEDSAVYLCASSLLAGGPNEQFFGPGTRLTVL.

This clonotype has only a few counts. V is TRBV7-3 and J is TRBJ2-1; a weak D match, TRBD2 (7 bases). Trimming removed 1 base at V and 0 bases at J, with 16 bases between. The CDR3 spans 18 residues. Per the germline V gene, CDR1 is SGHTA and CDR2 is FQGTGA. CDR3 DNA: TGTGCCAGCAGCTTAAGAGGGGGGGCCGCCAGCTCCTACAATGAGCAGTTCTTC. Its translation: CASSLRGGAASSYNEQFF.

V gene TRBV6-6 combines with J gene TRBJ2-7; the D is unclear. Trimming removed 4 bases at V and 2 bases at J, with 9 bases between. The CDR3 is 13 amino acids. CDR1 MNHNY and CDR2 SVGAGI come from the germline V gene (reference sequence). In DNA form, the CDR3 reads TGTGCCAGCAGTTCGGCAGCTGCCTACGAGCAGTACTTC. This encodes CASSSAAAYEQYF.

This clonotype was counted between two and nine times. The chain combines TRBV3-1 with TRBJ2-2; D gene ambiguous. The CDR3 is 12 residues long. V was trimmed by 3 bases and J by 7 bases, leaving 6 bases between them. Germline V gives CDR1 LGHDT, CDR2 YNNKEL (reference sequence). CDR3 sequence: CASSHLGGELFF. In DNA, the CDR3 is TGTGCCAGCAGCCATCTAGGCGGGGAGCTGTTTTTT. Looking up the rest from reference TRBV3-1 and TRBJ2-2 gives the full variable domain: DTAVSQTPKYLVTQMGNDKSIKCEQNLGHDTMYWYKQDSKKFLKIMFSYNNKELIINETVPNRFSPKSPDKAHLNLHINSLELGDSAVYFCASSHLGGELFFGEGSRLTVL.

The gene calls are TRBV7-9 and TRBJ2-1; D unclear. Germline CDR1 and CDR2: SEHNR and FQNEAQ (reference sequence). The CDR3 is made up of 13 amino acids. V was trimmed by 1 base and J by 5 bases, leaving 6 bases between them. The CDR3 DNA is TGTGCCAGCAGCTTAGTCACAAACAATGAGCAGTTCTTC. This sequence encodes CASSLVTNNEQFF.

V and J are TRBV12-3 or TRBV12-4 and TRBJ1-2, with a tentative D call TRBD1 (6 bases). Trimming took 11 bases from V and 0 from J, leaving 13 bases between them. The CDR3 covers 13 residues. CDR3 bases: TGTGCCTCCAGGGGATCCGCTAACTATGGCTACACCTTC. Translating it yields CASRGSANYGYTF.

The J gene is TRBJ2-5, the V gene TRBV7-3, with D possibly being TRBD1 or TRBD2 (5 bases each). V lost 5 bases to trimming and J lost 5 bases, with 18 bases between them. Germline loops: CDR1 SGHTA, CDR2 FQGTGA. The CDR3 sequence is 15 residues long. DNA for the CDR3: TGTGCCAGCAGCAAATCGAGGGACGCAGCGGAGACCCAGTACTTC. As protein: CASSKSRDAAETQYF.

The chain uses TRBV6-5 and TRBJ1-5; D uncertain. The length of the CDR3 is 16 residues. The germline gives CDR1 MNHEY, CDR2 SVGAGI. The V gene lost 0 bases and the J gene lost 6 bases, with 15 bases spanning the gap. The CDR3 DNA is TGTGCCAGCAGTTACTCGGGATACGGGGTGGGTCAGCCCCAGCATTTT. It encodes CASSYSGYGVGQPQHF.

The rearrangement joins TRBV12-3 or TRBV12-4 to TRBJ2-7; TRBD2 matches at 9 bases. The length of the CDR3 is 18 residues. With V trimmed by 5 bases and J by 6 bases, 20 bases remained unmatched. This chain's CDR3 is CASSGGGWSAGGRSEQYF. The CDR3 nucleotides are TGTGCCAGCAGTGGGGGTGGCTGGAGCGCGGGAGGGCGGAGCGAGCAGTACTTC.

This clonotype has at least ten counts. CDR3 amino acids: CASSLRHGTGSYNSPLHF. The CDR3 DNA reads as TGTGCCAGCAGTTTAAGGCACGGGACAGGGTCCTATAATTCACCCCTCCACTTT. V is TRBV27 and J is TRBJ1-6; 9 positions match TRBD1. The CDR3 spans 18 residues. Germline CDR1 reads MNHEY; CDR2 reads SMNVEV (reference sequence). V trimming: 2 bases; J trimming: 1 base; junction bases outside the gene matches: 6.

The chain uses TRBV19 and TRBJ2-7, with 9 bases lining up with TRBD1. Germline values: CDR1 LNHDA, CDR2 SQIVND (reference sequence). With 0 bases clipped from V and 10 bases from J, the junction kept 10 bases outside the gene matches. The CDR3 runs to 15 residues. In nucleotides, the CDR3 is TGTGCCAGTAGTATAGAGGCGGGGACAGGGATCCTACAGTACTTC. This translates into CASSIEAGTGILQYF. Together with reference TRBV19 and TRBJ2-7, the CDR3 gives the full variable domain: DGGITQSPKYLFRKEGQNVTLSCEQNLNHDAMYWYRQDPGQGLRLIYYSQIVNDFQKGDIAEGYSVSREKKESFPLTVTSAQKNPTAFYLCASSIEAGTGILQYFGPGTRLTVT.